This T cell receptor beta chain derives from a study of blood T cells in healthy people across ages (dated by TCRdb to about 2015). With regard to the full study: Template switching captured roughly one uniquely barcoded TCR beta cDNA molecule per two T cells in model experiments. Age-related changes in TCR beta repertoire diversity were measured in the study by deep sequencing normalized with unique cDNA molecular identifiers. Donors were grouped into four age groups: young (average about 15 years), middle-aged (39), aged (around 62) and long-lived (approximately 78). Two additional independent replicas of 1 million unique cDNA reads from the same blood draw were analyzed for two donors (one aged 18 to 30 and one aged 80 or older).

Findings and caveats that apply to the study as a whole: Compared with the aged group, the long-lived group had more naive CD4+ T cells, fewer expanded clones and increased TCR diversity, suggesting age selection. Estimates of total diversity based on one million sequenced T cells were regarded as lower bounds and as underestimates. Because the CMV infection status of the donors was unknown, age-related changes in expanded clonotypes may potentially have been confounded. Since profiling was done on bulk unsorted PBMCs, naive and antigen-experienced compartments could not be conclusively compared. The percentage of naive T cells measured by flow cytometry correlated strongly with observed TCR beta diversity. Observed TCR beta diversity per million T cells fell roughly linearly with age, and a significant reduction was already apparent by age around 39.

From a lookup of the germline V gene, CDR1 and CDR2 are MNHEY and SVGAGI. Taken from cysteine to phenylalanine, the CDR3 has 14 residues. Kept here is only the CDR3 DNA, which spans 42 bases and is read in frame from base 1. V loses 6 bases of germline sequence and J loses 4 bases, and the interval between the two ends is 15 bases. The 39 donors, aged roughly 6 to 100 years, were systemically healthy Caucasian individuals from Russia. Each donor gave 9 to 10 milliliters of peripheral blood, collected into EDTA-treated Vacutainer tubes. Ficoll-Paque density-gradient centrifugation was used to isolate PBMCs, with at least 7 million per sample. Total RNA was extracted from PBMCs with Trizol reagent, with at least 5 micrograms obtained per sample. Naive CD45RAhigh/CD27high T cell percentages were measured by flow cytometry on a PBMC aliquot from every donor. The library came from 5' RACE. These reads were obtained on an Illumina HiSeq 2500. A second roughly 6 to 11 cycle PCR used a sample-barcoded 5' primer and a J-beta primer mix. A unique molecular identifier was introduced onto each TCR beta cDNA molecule by a template-switch 5' adaptor carrying 12 random nucleotides. Each sample yielded at least 3 million CDR3-containing paired-end reads. The Mint cDNA synthesis kit, primed by a TRBC-specific oligonucleotide, was used to synthesize first-strand cDNA from all RNA. After uracil-DNA glycosylase treatment, a first 18-cycle PCR used universal primers M1SS and BC2_uni_R on all cDNA. The paper's processing steps were these. For normalization, 1 million high-quality reads, each with a distinct molecular identifier, were randomly selected from each sample. Instead of being binned into consensus sequences, reads that shared molecular identifiers were thrown out. MiTCR, set to a Q25 quality threshold and the strictest error-elimination algorithm, was used for CDR3 identification, clonotype clustering and error correction. A nonparametric unseen species model with Euler transformation was used to estimate lower-bound total TCR beta diversity. Clones were called with MiXCR by TCRdb after fastp trimmed the public reads at Q25, and only in-frame beta chains were retained. Records with the same CDR3 protein are collapsed into one entry carrying the most frequent genes and DNA. The V and J calls and clone size come from TCRdb's table, not from the authors' own analysis. The sample includes hundreds of thousands of distinct CDR3 sequences, with around 24% observed a single time. The ten largest clonotypes hold approximately 10% of the sample.

This clonotype was counted a few times. Its antigen specificity is not known. No much larger clonotype is one base removed from it; base qualities were not supplied. The sample also formed part of further work on T cells of mothers and their children. As noted in the second study: Nine systemically healthy Caucasian individuals served as donors, namely three mothers together with their six children. cDNA synthesis consumed the entire amount of extracted RNA, loaded at approximately 1.6 ug RNA in each 15 ul reaction. In the second PCR, the M1S primer introduced both the sample barcodes and 2-4 random nucleotides. Each mother yielded over 8 million TCR beta CDR3 reads and each child some 3 million reads. In both related and unrelated pairs, thymic selection shapes the output of TCR recombination in a similar way, with inherited differences having only a minor effect. Normalized repertoire overlap was always slightly but never significantly higher in related than unrelated mother-child pairs. Persistent microchimeric T cell clones were not detected, at a sensitivity of approximately 98 clones per million clonotypes. To look for features that set related mother-child pairs apart from unrelated individuals, the researchers ran deep NGS to compare the TCR beta repertoires of mothers and children. The mean age was around 40 +/- 4 years for the mothers and around 10 +/- 4 years for the children. After adapter ligation with NEBNext reagents, the libraries were sequenced on Illumina HiSeq 2000 with 100+100 nt paired-end reads. To avoid cross-contamination, the mother libraries and the child libraries were prepared a month apart and sequenced in separate runs. Each donor had between about 450,000 and 2,200,000 distinct TCR beta clonotypes identified. Naive TCR beta clonotypes were estimated from low-frequency clonotypes matched to each donor's FACS-determined naive share, without sorting.

The sequencing input was blood. The clonotype was recovered from a boy aged 10-17 years in good health. The rearrangement joined TRBV6-5 to TRBJ1-2, with an unclear D gene assignment. The nucleotides read TGTGCCAGCAGCACCTTAAGGGCCCCCTATGGCTACACCTTC. Its coded protein is CASSTLRAPYGYTF.